This T cell receptor beta chain was captured in a study of vaccination and CD4 T cells after COVID-19. Study-level information: Collection of post-COVID samples occurred a median around 96 days after diagnosis, spanning a range of 35 to 161. Whole-study results and caveats: Early timepoints after natural infection were not analyzed in these convalescent patients.

Stated treatment: roughly ten-day PBMC culture with coronavirus spike peptide pools or control peptides (ViraFEST assay). Gathered ahead of the COVID-19 pandemic (2011-2018) were the CD4+ T cells of the unexposed donor. The study sequenced cultured CD4+ T cell DNA using the Oncomine TCR Beta short-read assay. Investigators obtained genomic DNA by extraction from cultured CD4+ T cells. TCRdb re-called the PCR reads with MiXCR, one entry per CDR3 protein. The table has some 5,700 distinct CDR3 sequences, 35% to 50% seen once. CDR3 length: 13 residues. CDR1 and CDR2 from the germline V gene are MNHNS and SASEGT. Concerning this clonotype itself: The antigen remains undetermined. Compared with germline, one end of the junction differs, possibly owing to a read error.

The sequenced material came from CD4+ T cells from blood, cultured in vitro. V is TRBV6-1 and J is TRBJ1-2; D might be TRBD1 (5 bases). This receptor was obtained from a human donor in good health. The CDR3 region is CASSQGANYDYTF. CDR3 bases: TGTGCCAGCAGCCAGGGAGCTAACTATGACTACACCTTC.